This T cell receptor beta chain was observed in a study of T cell responses to AZD1222 COVID-19 vaccine. Findings of the study overall: The study reported that nearly half of spike-specific TCRs target unmutated variant regions. At baseline, seropositivity was found in only six or seven AZD1222 recipients.

Assay: immunoSEQ multiplex PCR; the TCRdb copy retains only in-frame clones and omits some. Altogether about 150,000 clones are present, 90% being singletons, with the ten largest covering approximately 1.5%. A note on this clone: The antigen remains undetermined.

Trimming took 7 bases from V and 0 from J, leaving 6 bases between them. The CDR3 totals 12 residues. Germline assignment: CDR1 PRHDT and CDR2 FYEKMQ (reference sequence). The chain uses TRBV13 and TRBJ2-5; no firm D call. The sequence derives from an adult who received the AZD1222 COVID-19 vaccine. The sequencing here drew on peripheral blood, taken 28 days after the second AZD1222 dose. The CDR3, as DNA: TGTGCCAGCAACCGCTACCAAGAGACCCAGTACTTC. Translating it yields CASNRYQETQYF.